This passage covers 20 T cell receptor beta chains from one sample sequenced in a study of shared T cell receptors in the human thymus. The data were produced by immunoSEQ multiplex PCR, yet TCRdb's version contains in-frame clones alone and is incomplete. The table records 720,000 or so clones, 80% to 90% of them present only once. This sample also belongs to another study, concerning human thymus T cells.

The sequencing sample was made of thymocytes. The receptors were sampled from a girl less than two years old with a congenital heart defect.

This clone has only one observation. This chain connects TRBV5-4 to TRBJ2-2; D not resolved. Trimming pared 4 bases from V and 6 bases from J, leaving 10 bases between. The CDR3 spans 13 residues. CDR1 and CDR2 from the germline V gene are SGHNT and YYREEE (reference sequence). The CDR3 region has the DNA TGTGCCAGCAGCCGATTCGGGTCCGGGGAGCTGTTTTTT. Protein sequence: CASSRFGSGELFF.

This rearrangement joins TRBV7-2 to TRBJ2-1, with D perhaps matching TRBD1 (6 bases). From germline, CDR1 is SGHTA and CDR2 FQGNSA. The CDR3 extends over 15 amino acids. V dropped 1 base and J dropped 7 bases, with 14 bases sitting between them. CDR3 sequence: CASSLGTGLTNEQFF. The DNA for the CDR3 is TGTGCCAGCAGCTTAGGAACAGGGCTGACTAATGAGCAGTTCTTC.

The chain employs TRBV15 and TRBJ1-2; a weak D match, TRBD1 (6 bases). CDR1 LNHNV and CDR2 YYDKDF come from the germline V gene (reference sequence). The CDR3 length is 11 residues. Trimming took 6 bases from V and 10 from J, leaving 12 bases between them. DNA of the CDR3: TGTGCCACCAGGGACAGAGGTCTCTACACCTTC. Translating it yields CATRDRGLYTF.

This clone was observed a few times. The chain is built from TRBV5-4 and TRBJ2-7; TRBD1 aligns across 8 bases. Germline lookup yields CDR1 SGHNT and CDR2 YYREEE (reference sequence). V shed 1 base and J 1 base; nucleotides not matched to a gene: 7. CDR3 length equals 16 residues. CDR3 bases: TGTGCCAGCAGCTTGTCCTCGGACAGGGATTCCTACGAGCAGTACTTC. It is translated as CASSLSSDRDSYEQYF.

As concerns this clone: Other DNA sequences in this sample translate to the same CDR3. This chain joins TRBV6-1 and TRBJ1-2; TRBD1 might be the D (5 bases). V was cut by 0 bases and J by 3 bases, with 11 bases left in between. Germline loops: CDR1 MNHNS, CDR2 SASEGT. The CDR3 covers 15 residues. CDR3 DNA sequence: TGTGCCAGCAGTGAAGCCAGGGACTTAGACTATGGCTACACCTTC. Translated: CASSEARDLDYGYTF.

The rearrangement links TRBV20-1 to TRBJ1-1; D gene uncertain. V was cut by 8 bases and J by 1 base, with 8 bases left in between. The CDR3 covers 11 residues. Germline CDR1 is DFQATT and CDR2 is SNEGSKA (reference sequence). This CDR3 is CSNQENTEAFF. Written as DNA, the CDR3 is TGCAGTAATCAGGAGAACACTGAAGCTTTCTTT.

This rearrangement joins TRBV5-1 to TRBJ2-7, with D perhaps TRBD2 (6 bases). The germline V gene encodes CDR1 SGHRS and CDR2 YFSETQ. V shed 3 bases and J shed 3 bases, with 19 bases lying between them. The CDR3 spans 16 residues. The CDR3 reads CASSSQAGGVGYEQYF. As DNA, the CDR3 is TGCGCCAGCAGCTCGCAAGCCGGGGGTGTTGGCTACGAGCAGTACTTC.

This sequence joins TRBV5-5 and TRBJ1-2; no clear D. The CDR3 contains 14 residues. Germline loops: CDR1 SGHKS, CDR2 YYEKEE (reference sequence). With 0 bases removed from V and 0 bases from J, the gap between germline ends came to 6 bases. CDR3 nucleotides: TGTGCCAGCAGCTTGGAGAGTCCTAACTATGGCTACACCTTC. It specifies CASSLESPNYGYTF.

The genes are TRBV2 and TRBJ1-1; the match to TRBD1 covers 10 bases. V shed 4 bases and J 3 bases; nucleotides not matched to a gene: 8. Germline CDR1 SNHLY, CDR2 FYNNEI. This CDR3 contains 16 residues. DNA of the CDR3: TGTGCCAGCAGTGGGGACAGGGGTCAGAGGGACACTGAAGCTTTCTTT. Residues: CASSGDRGQRDTEAFF.

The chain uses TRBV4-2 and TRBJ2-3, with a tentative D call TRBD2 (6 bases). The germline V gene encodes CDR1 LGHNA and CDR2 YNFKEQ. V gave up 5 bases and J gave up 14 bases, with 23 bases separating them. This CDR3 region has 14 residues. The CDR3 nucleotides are TGTGCCAGCAGCACCGGACCCCGGGCGGGGACGGGGTATTTT. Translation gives CASSTGPRAGTGYF.

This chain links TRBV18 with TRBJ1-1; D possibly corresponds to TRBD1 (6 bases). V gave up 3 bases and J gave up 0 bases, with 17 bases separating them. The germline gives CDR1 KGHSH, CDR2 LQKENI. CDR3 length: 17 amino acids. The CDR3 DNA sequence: TGTGCCAGCTCACCGAACCTTGGGACATCGATGAACACTGAAGCTTTCTTT. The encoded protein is CASSPNLGTSMNTEAFF.

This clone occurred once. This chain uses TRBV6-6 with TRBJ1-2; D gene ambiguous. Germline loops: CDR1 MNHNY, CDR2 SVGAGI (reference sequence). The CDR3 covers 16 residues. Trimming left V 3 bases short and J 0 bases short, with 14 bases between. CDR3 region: CASSYWGDYSNYGYTF. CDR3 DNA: TGTGCCAGCAGTTATTGGGGAGATTATTCTAACTATGGCTACACCTTC.

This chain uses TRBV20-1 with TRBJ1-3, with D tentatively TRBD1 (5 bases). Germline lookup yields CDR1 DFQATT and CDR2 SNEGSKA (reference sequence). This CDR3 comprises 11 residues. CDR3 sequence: CSAGPRNTIYF. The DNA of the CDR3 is TGCAGCGCAGGGCCGCGAAACACCATATATTTT.

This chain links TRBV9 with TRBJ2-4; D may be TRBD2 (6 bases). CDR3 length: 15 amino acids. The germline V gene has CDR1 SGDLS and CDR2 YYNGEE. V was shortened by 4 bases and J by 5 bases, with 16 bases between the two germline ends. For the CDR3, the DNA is TGTGCCAGCAGCTTACCGGGAGATTCTCAAAACATTCAGTACTTC. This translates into CASSLPGDSQNIQYF. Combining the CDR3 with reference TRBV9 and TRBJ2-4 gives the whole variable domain DSGVTQTPKHLITATGQRVTLRCSPRSGDLSVYWYQQSLDQGLQFLIQYYNGEERAKGNILERFSAQQFPDLHSELNLSSLELGDSALYFCASSLPGDSQNIQYFGAGTRLSVL.

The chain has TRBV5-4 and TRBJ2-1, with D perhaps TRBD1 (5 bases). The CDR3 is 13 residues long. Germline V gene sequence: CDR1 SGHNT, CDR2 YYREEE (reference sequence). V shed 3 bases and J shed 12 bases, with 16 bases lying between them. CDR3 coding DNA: TGTGCCAGCAGCTCGAAACAGGTTCCCCGGCAGTTCTTC. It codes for CASSSKQVPRQFF.

CDR3 bases: TGCGCCAGCAGCCAAAACAGGGTAATGAACACTGAAGCTTTCTTT. Protein product: CASSQNRVMNTEAFF. The chain couples TRBV4-3 to TRBJ1-1; D is possibly TRBD1 (6 bases). Trimming pared 2 bases from V and 0 bases from J, leaving 10 bases between. This CDR3 region has 15 residues. CDR1 is LGHNA, CDR2 YSLEER, per germline.

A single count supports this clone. CDR3 DNA: TGTGCCAGCACCTTCGGACAGGGGAAAGGCTGTTGGTCCTACGAGCAGTACTTC. It yields the protein CASTFGQGKGCWSYEQYF. V usage is TRBV28 and J usage is TRBJ2-7; 9 positions agree with TRBD1. Germline CDR1 MDHEN, CDR2 SYDVKM. The CDR3 has 18 residues. Unmatched junction bases numbered 17, after V lost 7 bases and J lost 1 base. Looking up the rest from reference TRBV28 and TRBJ2-7 gives the full variable domain: DVKVTQSSRYLVKRTGEKVFLECVQDMDHENMFWYRQDPGLGLRLIYFSYDVKMKEKGDIPEGYSVSREKKERFSLILESASTNQTSMYLCASTFGQGKGCWSYEQYFGPGTRLTVT.

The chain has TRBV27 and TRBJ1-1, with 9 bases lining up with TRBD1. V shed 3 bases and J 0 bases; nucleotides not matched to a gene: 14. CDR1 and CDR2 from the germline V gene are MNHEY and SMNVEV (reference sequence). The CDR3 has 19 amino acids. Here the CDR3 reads CASSLTRPTQGAMNTEAFF. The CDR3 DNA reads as TGTGCCAGCAGTTTGACGCGCCCCACACAGGGGGCTATGAACACTGAAGCTTTCTTT.

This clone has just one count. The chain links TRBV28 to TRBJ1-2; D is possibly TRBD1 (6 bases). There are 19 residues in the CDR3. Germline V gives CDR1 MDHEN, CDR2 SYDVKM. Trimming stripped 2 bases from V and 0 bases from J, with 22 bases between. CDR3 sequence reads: CASSLVALGRQAANYGYTF. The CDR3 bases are TGTGCCAGCAGTTTAGTCGCACTCGGCAGACAGGCAGCTAACTATGGCTACACCTTC.

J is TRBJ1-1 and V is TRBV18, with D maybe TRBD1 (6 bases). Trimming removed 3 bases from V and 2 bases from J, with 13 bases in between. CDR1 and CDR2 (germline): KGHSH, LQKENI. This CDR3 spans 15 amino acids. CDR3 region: CASSPHGTPNTEAFF. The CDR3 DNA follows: TGTGCCAGCTCACCGCACGGGACACCTAACACTGAAGCTTTCTTT.